This TCR beta chain originates from a study of radiotherapy plus CTLA-4 blockade in lung cancer. Lung cancer patients with chemo-refractory metastatic non-small-cell disease were given focal radiation plus CTLA-4 blockade with ipilimumab. In the case of this clone: What it binds is unknown.

Profiling relied on immunoSEQ multiplex PCR, and the TCRdb table lists in-frame clones only, not all of them. The repertoire consists of about 53,000 clones, with approximately 84% occurring once and the leading ten covering roughly 5%. Notes on the study in general: TCR clones from tumors expanded in blood after radiotherapy plus ipilimumab. Early blood T cell clone changes and increased post-radiation serum interferon-beta were reportedly the strongest response predictors.

The specimen was peripheral blood, collected from a patient treated with radiotherapy plus ipilimumab. This clonotype was obtained from a human donor with non-small cell lung cancer whose response to radiotherapy plus ipilimumab could not be evaluated.

As DNA, the CDR3 is TGTGCCAGCAGTGAGGCGACAGATACGCAGTATTTT. It is translated as CASSEATDTQYF. The J gene is TRBJ2-3, the V gene TRBV27, with D unclear. The CDR3 loop spans 12 amino acids. Looked up from germline, CDR1 is MNHEY and CDR2 is SMNVEV (reference sequence). V lost 5 bases and J 3 bases, leaving 6 bases between the germline ends.